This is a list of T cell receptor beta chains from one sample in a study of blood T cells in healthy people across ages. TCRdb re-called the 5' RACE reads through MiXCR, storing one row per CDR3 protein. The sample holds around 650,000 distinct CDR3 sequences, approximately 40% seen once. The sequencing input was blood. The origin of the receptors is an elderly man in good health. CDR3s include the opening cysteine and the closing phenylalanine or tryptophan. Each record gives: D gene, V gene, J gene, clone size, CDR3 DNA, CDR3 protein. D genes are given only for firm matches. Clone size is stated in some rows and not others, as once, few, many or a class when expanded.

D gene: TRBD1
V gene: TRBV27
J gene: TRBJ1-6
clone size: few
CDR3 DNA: TGTGCCAGCAGCCTCTCCGGGACAGCCGGTTCACCCCTCCACTTT
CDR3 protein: CASSLSGTAGSPLHF

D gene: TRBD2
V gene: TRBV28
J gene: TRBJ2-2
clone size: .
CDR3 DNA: TGTGCCAGCAGTTTCCTAGGCGGGAGTATCGGGGAGCTGTTTTTT
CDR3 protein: CASSFLGGSIGELFF

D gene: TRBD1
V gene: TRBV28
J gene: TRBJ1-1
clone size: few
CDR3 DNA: TGTGCCAGCAGTTTATCGGGGACAGGGGGCACTGAAGCTTTCTTT
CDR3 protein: CASSLSGTGGTEAFF

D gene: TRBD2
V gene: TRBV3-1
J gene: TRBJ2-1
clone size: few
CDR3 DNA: TGTGCCAGCAGCCAAGTTCTAGCGGGTTCCTACAATGAGCAGTTCTTC
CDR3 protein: CASSQVLAGSYNEQFF

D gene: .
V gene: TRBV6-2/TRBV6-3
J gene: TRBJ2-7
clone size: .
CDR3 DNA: TGTGCCAGCAGTAGCCAGGGAATGGGCGAGCAGTACTTC
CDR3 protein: CASSSQGMGEQYF

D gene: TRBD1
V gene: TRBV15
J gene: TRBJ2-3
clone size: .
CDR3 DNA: TGTGCCACCAGCAGACAGGGGGCCACAGATACGCAGTATTTT
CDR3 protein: CATSRQGATDTQYF

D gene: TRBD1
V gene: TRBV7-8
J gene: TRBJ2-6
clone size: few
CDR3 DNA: TGTGCCAGCAGCTTAAACAGGGGTGGTGGGGCCAACGTCCTGACTTTC
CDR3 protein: CASSLNRGGGANVLTF

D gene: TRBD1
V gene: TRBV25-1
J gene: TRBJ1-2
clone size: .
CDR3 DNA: TGTGCCAGCAGTGTGCACGGGACAGGCGCCTCCTTCTATGGCTACACCTTC
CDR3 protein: CASSVHGTGASFYGYTF

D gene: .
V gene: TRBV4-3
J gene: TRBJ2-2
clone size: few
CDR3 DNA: TGCGCCAGCAGTCAACTTATGGCGGGGGAGCTGTTTTTT
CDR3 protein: CASSQLMAGELFF

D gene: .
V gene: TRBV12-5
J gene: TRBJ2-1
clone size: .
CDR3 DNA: TGTGCTAGTGGTTTGTCTAAAGGACGAGAGCAGTTCTTC
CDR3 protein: CASGLSKGREQFF